This T cell receptor beta chain was documented in a study of T cell clonotyping in hematopoietic cell transplantation. Study-level results: Broader posttransplant TCR repertoire diversity was predicted by graft donor and pretransplant recipient Inverse Simpson Index values. Few recipient clonotypes overlapped donors; over 95% were de novo at given depth. Pathologically expanded recipient clonotypes increased progressively from day 30 to day 180 as diversity fell.

The count of this clone is one. Its antigen is unknown. TCRdb keeps only in-frame clones here, not all; method: immunoSEQ multiplex PCR. The table records 500 to 650 clones, approximately 96% of them present only once. This CDR3 has 14 residues. Germline trimming cut 7 bases from V and 4 bases from J; bases unmatched to any gene: 5. Germline loops: CDR1 MDHEN, CDR2 SYDVKM. This chain connects TRBV28 to TRBJ2-2; 8 positions agree with TRBD1. The sample was peripheral blood mononuclear cells, taken 30 days after allogeneic stem cell transplant. This receptor was identified in a female patient aged 45 to 65 who had an allogeneic stem cell transplant from an unrelated donor, so the T cells may come from the graft donor. Some clones in this sample may be carry-over from other donors' samples. CDR3 DNA: TGTGCCAGCACCCCAGGGGGCTCCACCGGGGAGCTGTTTTTT. Residues: CASTPGGSTGELFF.